The 18 T cell receptor beta chains listed next were all sequenced from one sample in a study of cytomegalovirus exposure and HLA in healthy donors. Only in-frame clones appear in the TCRdb table, and some are missing; sequencing was by immunoSEQ multiplex PCR. The table shows about 120,000 clones, with approximately 89% occurring only once. Material for sequencing was PBMCs. The receptors shown here come from a man between 18 and 29 years old in good health and CMV-seronegative.

The genes are TRBV9 and TRBJ2-3, with 8 bases lining up with TRBD2. CDR1 and CDR2 from the germline V gene are SGDLS and YYNGEE. The CDR3 totals 14 residues. V was pared by 0 bases and J by 4 bases, with 1 base of the junction left unmatched. CDR3 DNA sequence: TGTGCCAGCAGCGTAGGCGGGAGGCCAGATACGCAGTATTTT. It specifies CASSVGGRPDTQYF.

The chain recombines TRBV28 with TRBJ1-2, with D tentatively TRBD1 (5 bases). The germline CDR1 and CDR2 sequences are MDHEN and SYDVKM. Trimming shortened V by 4 bases and J by 5 bases, and 8 bases separated the two germline ends. The CDR3 has 12 amino acids. CDR3 in amino acids: CASSSTAYGYTF. CDR3 coding DNA: TGTGCCAGCAGTTCGACAGCTTATGGCTACACCTTC.

The gene calls are TRBV5-4 and TRBJ1-2, with 9 bases that match TRBD1. The V segment lost 3 bases and the J segment 3 bases; nucleotides outside the gene matches: 9. This CDR3 has 16 amino acids. CDR1 and CDR2 (germline): SGHNT, YYREEE (reference sequence). The CDR3 is CASSSGQGQFYYGYTF. The CDR3 DNA reads TGTGCCAGCAGCTCCGGACAGGGGCAATTCTACTATGGCTACACCTTC. Complete variable domain (other parts from reference TRBV5-4 and TRBJ1-2): ETGVTQSPTHLIKTRGQQVTLRCSSQSGHNTVSWYQQALGQGPQFIFQYYREEENGRGNFPPRFSGLQFPNYSSELNVNALELDDSALYLCASSSGQGQFYYGYTFGSGTRLTVV.

The chain carries TRBV7-2 and TRBJ2-5; a possible D gene is TRBD2 (7 bases). The CDR3 is made up of 14 amino acids. Deletions cut 5 bases from V and 5 bases from J, with 15 bases between. Germline-derived CDR1 and CDR2 are SGHTA and FQGNSA. CDR3 sequence: CASSRRGAGETQYF. The DNA of the CDR3 is TGTGCCAGCAGCAGACGGGGGGCGGGTGAGACCCAGTACTTC.

V is TRBV4-1 and J is TRBJ1-3, with D possibly TRBD1 on 5 matching bases. Germline V gene lookup returns CDR1 MGHRA and CDR2 YSYEKL. The V gene lost 8 bases and the J gene lost 0 bases, with 20 bases spanning the gap. The CDR3 runs 17 residues. CDR3 sequence (DNA): TGCGCCAGCGGAACCCGGGACTGGGGAACCTCTGGAAACACCATATATTTT. This encodes CASGTRDWGTSGNTIYF.

The genes are TRBV28 and TRBJ2-5, with 11 bases fitting TRBD1. The J segment lost 5 bases and the V segment lost 4 bases, leaving 9 bases of the junction unmatched. There are 16 residues in the CDR3. CDR1 is MDHEN, CDR2 SYDVKM, per germline. The CDR3 DNA follows: TGTGCCAGCAGTTCGATCCGGGACAGGGGGTGGGAGACCCAGTACTTC. Protein: CASSSIRDRGWETQYF.

This clone showed up just once. The gene calls are TRBV12-1 and TRBJ2-5; the table gives TRBD1 as D, unverified against the DNA. TRBV12-1 is listed as a pseudogene. This CDR3 region has 17 residues. In DNA form, the CDR3 reads TGTGCCAGCAGCCCCAGGGAGCAAATAGCACAGGGGGGGACCCAGTACTTC. Protein: CASSPREQIAQGGTQYF.

The CDR3: CSVGPPTNTGELFF. The DNA for the CDR3 is TGCAGCGTTGGTCCACCTACGAACACCGGGGAGCTGTTTTTT. The V gene is TRBV29-1, the J gene TRBJ2-2, with unresolved D. Trimming took off 4 bases at V and 0 bases at J, with 9 bases between the two ends. The CDR3 length is 14 residues. Germline loops: CDR1 SQVTM, CDR2 ANQGSEA.

The chain uses TRBV7-2 and TRBJ2-3; 8 bases are a match to TRBD2. CDR3 length: 14 residues. Germline CDR1 SGHTA, CDR2 FQGNSA. Germline trimming cut 5 bases from V and 2 bases from J; bases unmatched to any gene: 3. CDR3 loop: CASSAGLATDTQYF. CDR3 nucleotide sequence: TGTGCCAGCAGCGCCGGACTAGCCACAGATACGCAGTATTTT.

This clone was seen just once. The V gene is TRBV11-2, the J gene TRBJ1-5; D gene uncertain. The CDR3 is 15 amino acids. CDR1 is SGHAT, CDR2 FQNNGV, per germline. Trimming shortened V by 5 bases and J by 6 bases, and 17 bases separated the two germline ends. The CDR3 region is CASSLSGGSGQPQHF. Written as DNA, the CDR3 is TGTGCCAGCAGCCTTAGCGGTGGCAGCGGTCAGCCCCAGCATTTT.

This clone appeared a single time. V and J are TRBV2 and TRBJ2-7; D is perhaps TRBD1 (6 bases). This CDR3 comprises 13 residues. Germline loops: CDR1 SNHLY, CDR2 FYNNEI. V lost 6 bases and J lost 4, with 13 bases in between. The CDR3 here is CASRPQGQYEQYF. The CDR3 DNA is TGTGCCAGCAGGCCCCAGGGGCAGTACGAGCAGTACTTC.

The CDR3 DNA sequence: TGTGCCAGAACCCCGGACAGGAGCTCCTATAATTCACCCCTCCACTTT. It translates to CARTPDRSSYNSPLHF. The chain has TRBV19 and TRBJ1-6; 7 bases agree with TRBD1. The CDR3 is made up of 16 amino acids. The germline V gene encodes CDR1 LNHDA and CDR2 SQIVND (reference sequence). The V gene end was trimmed by 9 bases and the J gene end by 0 bases; junction bases not matched to a gene: 8.

V and J are TRBV28 and TRBJ2-7; 9 nucleotides line up with TRBD2. CDR3 length equals 20 residues. In germline, CDR1 is MDHEN, CDR2 SYDVKM. The V and J ends lost 4 bases and 2 bases, in that order; junction bases with no gene match: 21. The CDR3 nucleotides are TGTGCCAGCAGTTCCGTGACAGGGATGGAATTGCTAGCGGGGACCTACGAGCAGTACTTC. Encoded protein: CASSSVTGMELLAGTYEQYF. Combining the CDR3 with reference TRBV28 and TRBJ2-7 gives the whole variable domain DVKVTQSSRYLVKRTGEKVFLECVQDMDHENMFWYRQDPGLGLRLIYFSYDVKMKEKGDIPEGYSVSREKKERFSLILESASTNQTSMYLCASSSVTGMELLAGTYEQYFGPGTRLTVT.

This chain uses TRBV6-5 with TRBJ1-5; 11 nucleotides match TRBD1. The CDR3 runs 14 residues. V trimming: 4 bases; J trimming: 6 bases; junction bases outside the gene matches: 2. Germline loops: CDR1 MNHEY, CDR2 SVGAGI. The CDR3 is CASSSGTGGQPQHF. The CDR3 DNA reads as TGTGCCAGCAGTTCCGGGACAGGGGGTCAGCCCCAGCATTTT.

The chain uses TRBV29-1 and TRBJ1-4; tentative D call: TRBD1 (6 bases). This CDR3 comprises 14 residues. Germline V CDR1 and CDR2: SQVTM, ANQGSEA. Deletions cut 5 bases from V and 4 bases from J, with 14 bases between. This chain's CDR3 is CSVLSDRSNEKLFF. The CDR3, as DNA: TGCAGCGTTCTCTCCGACAGGAGTAATGAAAAACTGTTTTTT.

The chain couples TRBV6-1 to TRBJ2-7; TRBD2 is a possible D gene (5 bases). The CDR3 is 14 residues long. The V end lost 4 bases, the J end lost 1 base, and 11 bases lay between the germline ends. Germline loops: CDR1 MNHNS, CDR2 SASEGT. In DNA form, the CDR3 reads TGTGCCAGCAGTGGTCGGACGGGATCCTACGAGCAGTACTTC. Translation: CASSGRTGSYEQYF.

The rearrangement links TRBV28 to TRBJ2-3, with D possibly TRBD2 on 5 matching bases. With 10 bases removed from V and 0 bases from J, the gap between germline ends came to 14 bases. CDR3 length equals 14 residues. Per germline, CDR1 MDHEN and CDR2 SYDVKM. Here the CDR3 reads CAIRMDLSTDTQYF. The DNA of the CDR3 is TGTGCCATCAGAATGGACTTAAGCACAGATACGCAGTATTTT.

The chain has TRBV28 and TRBJ2-1, with D maybe TRBD2 (6 bases). CDR1 is MDHEN, CDR2 SYDVKM, per germline. The CDR3 covers 12 residues. V lost 2 bases, J lost 10 bases, and 9 bases lay in between. This chain's CDR3 is CASSLPAGEQFF. CDR3 sequence (DNA): TGTGCCAGCAGTTTACCCGCGGGGGAGCAGTTCTTC.